This TCR beta chain was found in a study of blood T cell repertoires in COVID-19 (TCRdb year 2020). Concerning the study at large: The collaborator samples originated in the United States, Italy and Spain and spanned the acute and convalescent phases of COVID-19. The prospective study material was composed of cDNA or gDNA derived from T cells, B-cell-depleted T cells, or PBMCs. Deeply sampled blood TCRbeta repertoires from subjects exposed to, actively infected with, or recovered from COVID-19 were included in the dataset. The repertoires were released in a freely available public database intended as a resource for research on the immune response to SARS-CoV-2. Samples were obtained from the ongoing ImmuneRACE study (first 160 participants) and from over 1,000 subjects provided by 6 global collaborators. Nearly every sample came with metadata listing a de-identified subject ID, COVID-19 status, age in years and sex. Where available, HLA class I and class II types were taken from metadata supplied by the sample provider and were not determined by assay-based typing.

Overall study outcomes, separate from this receptor: The quantity of clinical and demographic metadata differed by source and by participant and was supplied without curation.

The immunoSEQ Assay, a bias-controlled multiplex PCR, was used to amplify TCRbeta CDR3 regions from genomic DNA. In the source study's methods: The number of nucleated cells in each sample was estimated by amplification of reference gene primers within the assay. Sequence reads were collapsed and filtered to measure the absolute abundance of every unique TCRbeta CDR3 rearrangement. For each sample, productive Simpson clonality was calculated as the square root of Simpson's diversity index over productive rearrangements. The immuneACCESS repertoire file appears here via TCRdb, limited to in-frame rearrangements. These files lack a portion of the clones; in checked studies, under half of the deficit traces to unresolved V genes, and the cause of the others is not known. V, J and clone size are those of that table, while D and trimming were read from the DNA. Across this sample there are 90,000 or so clones, with about 91% seen only once. The top ten clones comprise about 5% of the sample.

Notes on this clone: Its antigen has not been determined. Base qualities are not at hand, and no much larger clone is one base apart.

Whole blood was collected in K2EDTA tubes by collaborating institutions according to the institutions' own protocols. For TCRbeta analysis, collaborators shipped samples in one of three forms: frozen whole blood, isolated PBMCs, or DNA extracted from either of those sample types. The CDR3 covers 15 residues, taking in both the cysteine and the phenylalanine. Only CDR3 DNA remains: 45 bases, in frame from the first base. CDR1 is given as SEHNR and CDR2 as FQNEAQ, both from the germline V gene (reference sequence). The V end gives up 5 bases and the J end 2 bases, leaving 6 bases in the junction not matched to a gene.

This sequence originates from a woman of 80 years or more with active COVID-19. The chain is encoded by TRBV7-9 joined to TRBJ2-3; 8 bases in between match TRBD2. The material sequenced was peripheral blood. CDR3 reads: CASSLSGSVTDTQYF. The nucleotides read TGTGCCAGCAGCCTAAGCGGGAGCGTCACAGATACGCAGTATTTT.